This entry features one TCR beta chain sequence. Antigen specificity is unknown. This entry is derived from a study of blood T cells in healthy people across ages. Using a J-beta primer mix together with a sample-barcoded 5' primer, a second PCR was run for about 6 to 12 cycles. TCRdb re-analysed the 5' RACE reads in MiXCR, keeping a single row per CDR3 protein. The repertoire consists of 750,000 to 950,000 distinct CDR3 sequences, with 25% to 30% occurring once and the leading ten covering approximately 10%. General study points: Naive T cell percentage strongly correlated with TCR beta diversity.

Isolation per sample recovered at least 7 million PBMCs. Separately, the same data were catalogued under a study of T cells of mothers and their children.

Sequencing was done on a sample of blood. This clonotype originated in a woman aged 40 to 50 in good health.

The CDR3 nucleotides read TGCGCCAGCAGCCAAGATAGGGGGGGGACCAGAATACGCTATGGCTACACCTTC. Protein product: CASSQDRGGTRIRYGYTF. The V call is TRBV4-3, the J call TRBJ1-2, with a possible D match to TRBD1 (6 bases). CDR3 size: 18 residues. Per the germline V gene, CDR1 is LGHNA and CDR2 is YSLEER. The V end was cut by 0 bases, the J end by 4 bases, with 21 bases between.